A single T cell receptor (beta chain) is shown here with its context. This specimen belongs to a study of T cells in tuberculosis. CDR1 SGHAT and CDR2 FQNNGV come from the germline V gene. The V segment lost 5 bases and the J segment 5 bases; nucleotides outside the gene matches: 14. The CDR3 is made up of 16 amino acids. Measured with immunoSEQ multiplex PCR; TCRdb has only the in-frame clones, and not every one. This table has around 43,000 clones, 95% appearing once. This chain links TRBV11-2 with TRBJ1-2, with TRBD1 matching over 7 bases. The sequence was obtained from a donor under 30 with latent tuberculosis or without tuberculosis infection. Sequencing was performed on PBMCs. The CDR3 DNA reads as TGTGCCAGCAGCACCATGTGGACAGGTGATGGGTATGGCTACACCTTC. It codes for CASSTMWTGDGYGYTF.